This is a list of T cell receptor beta chains from one sample in a study of cytomegalovirus exposure and HLA in healthy donors. This table comes from immunoSEQ multiplex PCR, and its TCRdb copy is limited to in-frame clones, with some not included. This table has approximately 100,000 clones, roughly three quarters appearing once. Material for sequencing was PBMCs. Receptors originate from a man aged 35 to 55 in good health and CMV-seropositive. The CDR3 runs from the conserved cysteine through the conserved F or W. D genes are given only for firm matches. Expanded clones get a size class; other rows say once, few or many, or leave the size out.

j_gene: TRBJ2-3; d_gene: TRBD1; v_gene: TRBV6-4; abundance: few; CDR3nt: TGTGCCAGCAGTGAGCAGGGGGAAGCAGATACGCAGTATTTT; CDR3aa: CASSEQGEADTQYF
j_gene: TRBJ2-1; d_gene: NA; v_gene: TRBV27; abundance: NA; CDR3nt: TGTGCCAGCAGTTTACTTACCCCTGGAGGGTTCTTC; CDR3aa: CASSLLTPGGFF
j_gene: TRBJ1-2; d_gene: TRBD1; v_gene: TRBV15; abundance: NA; CDR3nt: TGTGCCACCAGCAGAGGGACAGGGGCTTTATATGGCTACACCTTC; CDR3aa: CATSRGTGALYGYTF
j_gene: TRBJ1-2; d_gene: NA; v_gene: TRBV11-2; abundance: NA; CDR3nt: TGTGCCAGCAGCTTTAAGAGGACTAACTATGGCTACACCTTC; CDR3aa: CASSFKRTNYGYTF
j_gene: TRBJ1-1; d_gene: NA; v_gene: TRBV12-2; abundance: NA; CDR3nt: TGTGCAAGTCAGCGGATACTTAGGGGGCGAAACACTGAAGCTTTCTTT; CDR3aa: CASQRILRGRNTEAFF
j_gene: TRBJ2-3; d_gene: NA; v_gene: TRBV6-5; abundance: once; CDR3nt: TGTGCCAGCAGTTACTCTGGGCCAGATACGCAGTATTTT; CDR3aa: CASSYSGPDTQYF
j_gene: TRBJ2-3; d_gene: NA; v_gene: TRBV4-1; abundance: NA; CDR3nt: TGCGCCAGCAGCCTCCAGGTTAGCACAGATACGCAGTATTTT; CDR3aa: CASSLQVSTDTQYF
j_gene: TRBJ2-1; d_gene: TRBD2; v_gene: TRBV4-3; abundance: NA; CDR3nt: TGCGCCAGCAGCCAGGCTCGGCAGCGGGAGTTCTACAATGAGCAGTTCTTC; CDR3aa: CASSQARQREFYNEQFF
j_gene: TRBJ2-5; d_gene: TRBD2; v_gene: TRBV5-1; abundance: NA; CDR3nt: TGCGCCAGCAGCAAGGGGACTAGCGGCCATAGCCCATGGGCCCAGTACTTC; CDR3aa: CASSKGTSGHSPWAQYF
j_gene: TRBJ2-2; d_gene: NA; v_gene: TRBV10-3; abundance: NA; CDR3nt: TGTGCCATCAGTGATCGGGGGAACACCGGGGAGCTGTTTTTT; CDR3aa: CAISDRGNTGELFF
j_gene: TRBJ1-5; d_gene: TRBD1; v_gene: TRBV19; abundance: once; CDR3nt: TGTGCCAGTAGTATCCTTAGTACAGGGGGACACCCCCAGCATTTT; CDR3aa: CASSILSTGGHPQHF
j_gene: TRBJ1-1; d_gene: NA; v_gene: TRBV19; abundance: NA; CDR3nt: TGTGCCAGTAGTATTCTATCGGGTGTCGACGCTTTCTTT; CDR3aa: CASSILSGVDAFF
j_gene: TRBJ2-5; d_gene: NA; v_gene: TRBV2; abundance: NA; CDR3nt: TGTGCCAGCAGAGGGACAGCGGGAGAGACCCAGTACTTC; CDR3aa: CASRGTAGETQYF
j_gene: TRBJ2-1; d_gene: TRBD2; v_gene: TRBV10-1; abundance: few; CDR3nt: TGCGCCAGCAGTGGACCGGGACTAGCCGGTAATGAGCAGTTCTTC; CDR3aa: CASSGPGLAGNEQFF
j_gene: TRBJ1-2; d_gene: TRBD1; v_gene: TRBV6-4; abundance: NA; CDR3nt: TGTGCCAGCAGACCCGGGACAGAATTCTATGGCTACACCTTC; CDR3aa: CASRPGTEFYGYTF
j_gene: TRBJ2-3; d_gene: TRBD2; v_gene: TRBV5-1; abundance: NA; CDR3nt: TGCGCCAGCAGGCGTCCTAGCGGGAGTCTGCTAGATACGCAGTATTTT; CDR3aa: CASRRPSGSLLDTQYF
j_gene: TRBJ1-2; d_gene: TRBD1; v_gene: TRBV28; abundance: NA; CDR3nt: TGTGCCGTACAGGGGGGGTCTAACTATGGCTACACCTTC; CDR3aa: CAVQGGSNYGYTF
j_gene: TRBJ2-1; d_gene: NA; v_gene: TRBV4-3; abundance: NA; CDR3nt: TGCGCCAGCAGCCTCGAACTAGACTACTACAGTGAGCAGTTCTTC; CDR3aa: CASSLELDYYSEQFF
j_gene: TRBJ2-5; d_gene: NA; v_gene: TRBV7-9; abundance: NA; CDR3nt: TGTGCCAGCAGCTTTCCGGGAGAAGAGACCCAGTACTTC; CDR3aa: CASSFPGEETQYF
j_gene: TRBJ2-7; d_gene: TRBD2; v_gene: TRBV30; abundance: NA; CDR3nt: TGTGCCTGGAGTGTTCCCGGCGGGAGGGCCGAGGCCGAGCAGTACTTC; CDR3aa: CAWSVPGGRAEAEQYF
j_gene: TRBJ1-2; d_gene: TRBD1; v_gene: TRBV29-1; abundance: NA; CDR3nt: TGCAGCGTTGATTCGGGGACAGGGGCATCTAACTATGGCTACACCTTC; CDR3aa: CSVDSGTGASNYGYTF
j_gene: TRBJ2-2; d_gene: NA; v_gene: TRBV6-5; abundance: few; CDR3nt: TGTGCCAGCCGGTCTCCCCCAAACACCGGGGAGCTGTTTTTT; CDR3aa: CASRSPPNTGELFF
j_gene: TRBJ1-2; d_gene: NA; v_gene: TRBV4-1; abundance: NA; CDR3nt: TGCGCCAGCAGCCAAGCCTACGGGACACCTAACTATGGCTACACCTTC; CDR3aa: CASSQAYGTPNYGYTF
j_gene: TRBJ2-7; d_gene: NA; v_gene: TRBV7-9; abundance: few; CDR3nt: TGTTCCAGCAGCGTCTCCTCGGTACCCTACGAGCAGTACTTC; CDR3aa: CSSSVSSVPYEQYF
j_gene: TRBJ2-4; d_gene: TRBD1; v_gene: TRBV28; abundance: NA; CDR3nt: TGTGCCAGCAGCCCACGGGACAGGCTCGACTCCGTGGCCAAAAACATTCAGTACTTC; CDR3aa: CASSPRDRLDSVAKNIQYF
j_gene: TRBJ1-2; d_gene: NA; v_gene: TRBV10-3; abundance: few; CDR3nt: TGTGCCATCACTCCGGGACTTGAATATGGCTACACCTTC; CDR3aa: CAITPGLEYGYTF
j_gene: TRBJ2-2; d_gene: NA; v_gene: TRBV15; abundance: NA; CDR3nt: TGTGCCACCAGCAGAGATAGTCAGGGGTTGCGAGCCGGGGAGCTGTTTTTT; CDR3aa: CATSRDSQGLRAGELFF
j_gene: TRBJ1-3; d_gene: NA; v_gene: TRBV19; abundance: NA; CDR3nt: TGTGCCAGTAGTATTATTGGGGCCTCTGGAAACACCATATATTTT; CDR3aa: CASSIIGASGNTIYF
j_gene: TRBJ1-1; d_gene: NA; v_gene: TRBV5-6; abundance: NA; CDR3nt: TGTGCCAGCAGCCCCGTCCTTGAGGGCACTGAAGCTTTCTTT; CDR3aa: CASSPVLEGTEAFF
j_gene: TRBJ2-5; d_gene: TRBD2; v_gene: TRBV5-4; abundance: NA; CDR3nt: TGTGCCAGCAGCGCCCGACTAGCGGATAGACAAGAGACCCAGTACTTC; CDR3aa: CASSARLADRQETQYF
j_gene: TRBJ2-1; d_gene: TRBD2; v_gene: TRBV7-9; abundance: few; CDR3nt: TGTGCCAGCAGCCAGTCAGCGGGGGTTTACAATGAGCAGTTCTTC; CDR3aa: CASSQSAGVYNEQFF
j_gene: TRBJ2-5; d_gene: NA; v_gene: TRBV27; abundance: NA; CDR3nt: TGTGCCAGCAGTTTATCGAGTTATTGGGAGATCGAGACCCAGTACTTC; CDR3aa: CASSLSSYWEIETQYF
j_gene: TRBJ1-1; d_gene: NA; v_gene: TRBV6-1; abundance: NA; CDR3nt: TGTGCCAGCAGGTACAGGGAAGACTGGAACACTGAAGCTTTCTTT; CDR3aa: CASRYREDWNTEAFF
j_gene: TRBJ2-3; d_gene: NA; v_gene: TRBV6-5; abundance: NA; CDR3nt: TGTGCCAGCAAAGGGACTCCCACAGATACGCAGTATTTT; CDR3aa: CASKGTPTDTQYF
j_gene: TRBJ2-1; d_gene: TRBD1; v_gene: TRBV6-5; abundance: NA; CDR3nt: TGTGCCAGCAGTAAAGACAGGGGCGAGCAGTTCTTC; CDR3aa: CASSKDRGEQFF
j_gene: TRBJ2-2; d_gene: NA; v_gene: TRBV2; abundance: NA; CDR3nt: TGTGCCAGCAGACAGGACGGGGAGCTGTTTTTT; CDR3aa: CASRQDGELFF
j_gene: TRBJ1-4; d_gene: NA; v_gene: TRBV5-1; abundance: NA; CDR3nt: TGCGCCAGCAGCTCCGGGACAAAAGGAGAAAAACTGTTTTTT; CDR3aa: CASSSGTKGEKLFF
j_gene: TRBJ2-1; d_gene: TRBD2; v_gene: TRBV7-3; abundance: NA; CDR3nt: TGTGCCAGCAGCACTAGCGGGGCCTACAATGAGCAGTTCTTC; CDR3aa: CASSTSGAYNEQFF
j_gene: TRBJ2-3; d_gene: TRBD2; v_gene: TRBV5-1; abundance: NA; CDR3nt: TGCGCCAGCAGCTCGGGACTAGCGGGAGTTGGGCAGTATTTT; CDR3aa: CASSSGLAGVGQYF
j_gene: TRBJ1-2; d_gene: TRBD1; v_gene: TRBV15; abundance: once; CDR3nt: TGTGCCACCAGCAGAGAATCTGGGAGCAGGGGGTGGTATGGCTACACCTTC; CDR3aa: CATSRESGSRGWYGYTF